This TCR beta chain was obtained from a study of post-analysis software for immune sequencing data. Overall study: Recorded disease courses covered relapsing-remitting, secondary progressive and progressive-relapsing multiple sclerosis. Some patients had no subtype annotation. Study observations and caveats: Patients used about five TRBV segments, including TRBV5-6, TRBV5-1 and TRBV20-1, more often than controls.

The TCR beta cDNA libraries contained unique molecular identifiers. TCRdb analysed the PCR reads with MiXCR anew, one entry per CDR3 protein. Of some 160,000 distinct CDR3 sequences in the sample, around 34% were seen once. This clonotype was picked up a small number of times. No antigen is known for it. The CDR3 loop spans 18 amino acids. CDR1 is SGDLS and CDR2 is YYNGEE in the germline V gene. The V gene end was trimmed by 0 bases and the J gene end by 0 bases; junction bases not matched to a gene: 9. This TCR came from a girl between 5 and 17 years old with multiple sclerosis. Sample: blood, taken after autologous hematopoietic stem cell transplantation. The J gene is TRBJ2-1, the V gene TRBV9; 7 bases fit TRBD2. The CDR3: CASSVGGGSLSSYNEQFF. DNA of the CDR3: TGTGCCAGCAGCGTAGGGGGGGGGAGCCTTAGCTCCTACAATGAGCAGTTCTTC.